One and the same sample provided the 24 T cell receptor beta chains below, sequenced in a study of cytomegalovirus exposure and HLA in healthy donors. Researchers ran the PCR with 60 Vbeta and 13 Jbeta primers. TCRdb's table, derived via immunoSEQ multiplex PCR, lists solely in-frame clones and lacks some. The sample carries 100,000 to 150,000 clones, around 78% recorded once. What was sequenced was PBMCs. Every receptor here comes from a woman younger than 30 in good health and CMV-seronegative.

In regard to this clone: Relative to the germline gene, one junction end is altered; a read error may explain this. The rearrangement joins TRBV6-1 to TRBJ2-7; D perhaps matches TRBD1 (6 bases). The CDR3 loop spans 14 amino acids. The germline gives CDR1 MNHNS, CDR2 SASEGT. CDR3 DNA: TGTGCCAGCACTACTAGGTGGGACAAGGCGGAGCTCACCTTC. Protein sequence: CASTTRWDKAELTF.

This chain links TRBV11-2 with TRBJ1-1; 9 nucleotides match TRBD1. The CDR3 is made up of 13 amino acids. Germline CDR1 SGHAT, CDR2 FQNNGV. The junction had 8 bases not matched to a gene; V was cut back by 4 bases and J by 11 bases. The CDR3 loop is CASSSGQGLRAFF. As DNA, the CDR3 is TGTGCCAGCAGCTCGGGACAGGGCCTTAGGGCTTTCTTT.

The chain has TRBV15 and TRBJ1-2; 7 bases fit TRBD1. Germline V lookup: CDR1 LNHNV, CDR2 YYDKDF (reference sequence). Losses at the gene ends were 0 bases for V and 7 bases for J; bases not matched to a gene: 8. This CDR3 has 15 amino acids. The CDR3 DNA is TGTGCCACCAGCAGAGATCCGCCAGGGGGAGGTGGCTACACCTTC. Translated, it gives CATSRDPPGGGGYTF. The variable domain in full, with the rest retrieved from reference TRBV15 and TRBJ1-2, is DAMVIQNPRYQVTQFGKPVTLSCSQTLNHNVMYWYQQKSSQAPKLLFHYYDKDFNNEADTPDNFQSRRPNTSFCFLDIRSPGLGDTAMYLCATSRDPPGGGGYTFGSGTRLTVV.

The V gene is TRBV7-6, the J gene TRBJ1-3; D gene unclear. This CDR3 has 14 amino acids. Trimming pared 1 base from V and 0 bases from J, leaving 4 bases between. The germline V gene has CDR1 SGHVS and CDR2 FNYEAQ. CDR3 bases: TGTGCCAGCAGCTTAGAGAGCTCTGGAAACACCATATATTTT. Translation gives CASSLESSGNTIYF.

The chain links TRBV6-4 to TRBJ2-1, with 16 positions matching TRBD2. V lost 5 bases to trimming and J lost 10 bases; unmatched junction nucleotides: 5. Per the germline V gene, CDR1 is MRHNA and CDR2 is SNTAGT. The CDR3 length is 15 residues. The CDR3 region is CASSSGTSGRGEQFF. The CDR3 DNA reads as TGTGCCAGCAGTTCCGGGACTAGCGGGAGGGGAGAGCAGTTCTTC.

DNA for the CDR3: TGCGCCAGCGCAGCGGGGTCGTCCTACGAGCAGTACTTC. This gives the protein CASAAGSSYEQYF. This sequence joins TRBV10-1 and TRBJ2-7; 7 bases match TRBD2. V lost 8 bases to trimming and J lost 1 base; unmatched junction nucleotides: 5. This CDR3 has 13 residues. CDR1 is WNHNN, CDR2 SYGVQD, per germline (reference sequence).

The CDR3 loop is CASGLGQMNTEAFF. The CDR3 DNA is TGTGCCAGCGGCTTGGGACAGATGAACACTGAAGCTTTCTTT. The chain recombines TRBV2 with TRBJ1-1, with TRBD1 identical over 7 bases. J was trimmed by 0 bases and V by 8 bases; bases with no gene match: 6. Germline V gene sequence: CDR1 SNHLY, CDR2 FYNNEI. The CDR3 is 14 residues long.

The genes are TRBV5-1 and TRBJ2-7; tentatively, D is TRBD2 (6 bases). The CDR3 has 12 amino acids. Germline values: CDR1 SGHRS, CDR2 YFSETQ. Trimming left V 7 bases short and J 6 bases short, with 14 bases between. The CDR3 nucleotides are TGCGCCAGCGCCCCCTCGGGAGTCGAGCAGTACTTC. It translates to CASAPSGVEQYF. Together with reference TRBV5-1 and TRBJ2-7, the CDR3 gives the full variable domain: KAGVTQTPRYLIKTRGQQVTLSCSPISGHRSVSWYQQTPGQGLQFLFEYFSETQRNKGNFPGRFSGRQFSNSRSEMNVSTLELGDSALYLCASAPSGVEQYFGPGTRLTVT.

The rearrangement links TRBV6-5 to TRBJ1-2; no reliable D call. With 5 bases removed from V and 3 bases from J, the gap between germline ends came to 10 bases. The CDR3 has 13 amino acids. Looked up from germline, CDR1 is MNHEY and CDR2 is SVGAGI. CDR3 region: CASSRSQDYGYTF. The CDR3 DNA follows: TGTGCCAGCAGTCGGTCGCAGGACTATGGCTACACCTTC.

The chain links TRBV4-2 to TRBJ2-7; 11 positions match TRBD2. The CDR3 totals 16 residues. Unmatched junction bases numbered 7, after V lost 0 bases and J lost 6 bases. Germline CDR1 and CDR2: LGHNA and YNFKEQ. The CDR3 loop reads CASSQEQLLAGAEQYF. In DNA form, the CDR3 reads TGTGCCAGCAGCCAAGAGCAGTTACTAGCGGGAGCCGAGCAGTACTTC.

J is TRBJ2-2 and V is TRBV6-1; 9 bases are shared with TRBD1. Germline CDR1 is MNHNS and CDR2 is SASEGT. V shed 8 bases, J shed 7 bases, and the junction held 11 bases outside the gene matches. The CDR3 consists of 15 residues. The CDR3 DNA reads TGTGCCAGCGCCCCCCGGACAGGGGAAGGCGGGGAGCTGTTTTTT. This codes for CASAPRTGEGGELFF.

V and J are TRBV7-8 and TRBJ2-1; D is perhaps TRBD2 (6 bases). The V end lost 1 base, the J end lost 7 bases, and 14 bases lay between the germline ends. The CDR3 consists of 15 residues. Per germline, CDR1 SGHVS and CDR2 FQNEAQ. CDR3 sequence (DNA): TGTGCCAGCAGCTTAGGGAGGGCCCTCAGAAATGAGCAGTTCTTC. Translated, it gives CASSLGRALRNEQFF.

The gene calls are TRBV5-6 and TRBJ1-3; D unresolved. Per the germline V gene, CDR1 is SGHDT and CDR2 is YYEEEE. V lost 5 bases to trimming and J lost 6 bases, with 6 bases between them. The CDR3 is 11 amino acids. The CDR3 nucleotides read TGTGCCAGCAGTCGACAAAACACCATATATTTT. Amino acids: CASSRQNTIYF.

This clone was seen once. The CDR3 nucleotides are TGTGCCAGCAGCTTCCCAAGAGGGGAGCAGTTCTTC. Its translation is CASSFPRGEQFF. V gene TRBV7-2 combines with J gene TRBJ2-1, with D possibly being TRBD2 (5 bases). Germline V gene sequence: CDR1 SGHTA, CDR2 FQGNSA. This CDR3 is 12 amino acids long. The V and J ends lost 3 bases and 10 bases respectively, with 10 bases between them.

The chain carries TRBV30 and TRBJ2-3, with D perhaps TRBD2 (7 bases). The V gene's germline CDR1 is GTSNPN and CDR2 SVGIG (reference sequence). The V and J ends lost 0 bases and 6 bases respectively, with 13 bases between them. The CDR3 loop spans 14 amino acids. CDR3 sequence reads: CAWSVGGLMDTQYF. The CDR3 DNA reads TGTGCCTGGAGTGTAGGGGGACTAATGGATACGCAGTATTTT.

V usage is TRBV5-1 and J usage is TRBJ2-2; a weak D match, TRBD1 (6 bases). The V gene lost 7 bases and the J gene lost 5 bases, with 24 bases spanning the gap. The germline V gene has CDR1 SGHRS and CDR2 YFSETQ. The CDR3 sequence is 17 residues long. CDR3 DNA sequence: TGCGCCAGCGCCCTTTGGGGTGGCGGAAGGGGGACCGGGGAGCTGTTTTTT. Translated, it gives CASALWGGGRGTGELFF.

The CDR3 spells CASSSAGRDTEAFF. The CDR3, as DNA: TGTGCCAGCAGCTCCGCGGGTAGGGACACTGAAGCTTTCTTT. The chain has TRBV11-2 and TRBJ1-1; D remains ambiguous. CDR3 size: 14 residues. Germline lookup yields CDR1 SGHAT and CDR2 FQNNGV. With 4 bases removed from V and 3 bases from J, the gap between germline ends came to 12 bases.

The CDR3 spells CASSLLRTGEETQYF. The CDR3 nucleotides read TGTGCCAGCAGCCTTCTTCGGACAGGGGAAGAGACCCAGTACTTC. J is TRBJ2-5 and V is TRBV7-9; TRBD1 agrees at 9 bases. The CDR3 covers 15 residues. Trimming removed 5 bases from V and 3 bases from J; junction bases left unmatched: 7. Germline V lookup: CDR1 SEHNR, CDR2 FQNEAQ (reference sequence).

The V call is TRBV2, the J call TRBJ2-3; 7 nucleotides match TRBD1. The CDR3 loop spans 14 amino acids. J gave up 3 bases and V 7 bases, and 7 bases lay outside the gene matches. CDR1 is SNHLY, CDR2 FYNNEI, per germline. CDR3 DNA sequence: TGTGCCAGCACCCCGACAGGGCGGACAGATACGCAGTATTTT. Translated: CASTPTGRTDTQYF.

This rearrangement joins TRBV7-9 to TRBJ2-2, with D perhaps TRBD1 (6 bases). The germline CDR1 and CDR2 sequences are SEHNR and FQNEAQ (reference sequence). V shed 4 bases and J shed 4 bases, with 16 bases lying between them. The CDR3 is 16 amino acids. CDR3 in amino acids: CASSSRQEAGTGELFF. CDR3 nucleotide sequence: TGTGCCAGCAGCTCGCGACAGGAGGCGGGCACCGGGGAGCTGTTTTTT.

The J gene is TRBJ1-4, the V gene TRBV15; TRBD1 is a possible D gene (6 bases). Germline CDR1 LNHNV, CDR2 YYDKDF (reference sequence). This CDR3 spans 15 amino acids. With 5 bases removed from V and 0 bases from J, the gap between germline ends came to 10 bases. The CDR3: CATSGWTATNEKLFF. The CDR3 nucleotides read TGTGCCACCAGCGGCTGGACAGCAACTAATGAAAAACTGTTTTTT. The full variable domain, with the rest looked up from reference TRBV15 and TRBJ1-4, is DAMVIQNPRYQVTQFGKPVTLSCSQTLNHNVMYWYQQKSSQAPKLLFHYYDKDFNNEADTPDNFQSRRPNTSFCFLDIRSPGLGDTAMYLCATSGWTATNEKLFFGSGTQLSVL.

The chain links TRBV28 to TRBJ2-7; 7 nucleotides align to TRBD1. Germline trimming cut 1 base from V and 2 bases from J; bases unmatched to any gene: 2. CDR3 length: 14 amino acids. Germline loops: CDR1 MDHEN, CDR2 SYDVKM. This CDR3 reads CASSLLTGTYEQYF. CDR3 DNA sequence: TGTGCCAGCAGTTTATTGACAGGGACCTACGAGCAGTACTTC. Full variable domain (rest looked up from reference TRBV28 and TRBJ2-7): DVKVTQSSRYLVKRTGEKVFLECVQDMDHENMFWYRQDPGLGLRLIYFSYDVKMKEKGDIPEGYSVSREKKERFSLILESASTNQTSMYLCASSLLTGTYEQYFGPGTRLTVT.

The chain employs TRBV2 and TRBJ2-1; 8 nucleotides agree with TRBD2. This CDR3 comprises 14 residues. Germline loops: CDR1 SNHLY, CDR2 FYNNEI. The trim removed 7 bases at V and 9 bases at J, leaving 11 bases unmatched. The CDR3 loop is CASISGTLSREQFF. CDR3 nucleotide sequence: TGTGCCAGCATTAGCGGGACCCTTTCTCGTGAGCAGTTCTTC.

V gene TRBV5-1 combines with J gene TRBJ2-1, with 8 nucleotides matching TRBD2. CDR1 SGHRS and CDR2 YFSETQ come from the germline V gene. The length of the CDR3 is 15 residues. V dropped 9 bases and J dropped 3; count of bases not matched to a gene: 11. CDR3 in amino acids: CATAQLAGHYNEQFF. The DNA of the CDR3 is TGCGCCACCGCCCAGTTAGCGGGGCACTACAATGAGCAGTTCTTC. Based on the CDR3 plus reference TRBV5-1 and TRBJ2-1, the full variable domain is KAGVTQTPRYLIKTRGQQVTLSCSPISGHRSVSWYQQTPGQGLQFLFEYFSETQRNKGNFPGRFSGRQFSNSRSEMNVSTLELGDSALYLCATAQLAGHYNEQFFGPGTRLTVL.